This paragraph covers one T cell receptor (beta chain) sequence. This entry belongs to a study of blood T cell repertoires in COVID-19. The assay was immunoSEQ multiplex PCR, and TCRdb's table has in-frame clones only and misses some. This sample yields around 200,000 clones, of which roughly 85% are seen a single time; less than 4.5% belongs to the top ten. The CDR3 extends over 15 amino acids. With 5 bases clipped from V and 5 bases from J, the junction kept 8 bases outside the gene matches. Germline-derived CDR1 and CDR2 are MNHEY and SMNVEV (reference sequence). Individuals drawn from approximately 26 US areas were roughly 18 to 100 years old.

This clonotype originated in a woman in her forties with acute COVID-19. The J gene is TRBJ1-1, the V gene TRBV27, with TRBD1 matching over 10 bases. Sequencing used PBMCs or T cells enriched from blood (not recorded which). The CDR3: CASSPGQGVRTEAFF. Here the CDR3 DNA reads TGTGCCAGCAGTCCAGGACAGGGGGTTCGTACTGAAGCTTTCTTT.